This T cell receptor beta chain was identified in a study of metastatic and nonmetastatic thyroid tumors. Whole-study context: Repertoire comparisons spanned blood and tumor or nodule tissue from malignant and benign thyroid patients.

Findings of the study overall: Malignant tumors reportedly showed significantly higher TCR beta diversity than benign nodules in both blood and tumor.

In the original analysis: Variation in CDR3 across clinicopathological groups served as the basis for constructing a distant-metastasis classifier in papillary thyroid cancer. With MiXCR, TCRdb called clones anew from the PCR reads. For this entry, the V and J calls and clone size follow TCRdb and not the study's own pipeline. The data show under 20,000 clones, 27% seen once. Each patient went into thyroid surgery without having received any treatment. CDR1 and CDR2 from the germline V gene are LGHDT and YNNKEL (reference sequence). V lost 4 bases to trimming and J lost 2 bases; unmatched junction nucleotides: 12. The length of the CDR3 is 17 residues. Ten or more counts support this clone. No antigen is known for it.

The clonotype originates from a female donor with papillary thyroid cancer or a benign thyroid nodule (not recorded which). Some clones in this sample may be carry-over from other donors' samples. Specimen: adjacent normal tissue. The chain uses TRBV3-1 and TRBJ2-3, with 7 bases that match TRBD2. CDR3 region: CASSLFGGGLTTDTQYF. The CDR3 nucleotides are TGTGCCAGCAGCCTTTTTGGGGGGGGGTTAACCACAGATACGCAGTATTTT.